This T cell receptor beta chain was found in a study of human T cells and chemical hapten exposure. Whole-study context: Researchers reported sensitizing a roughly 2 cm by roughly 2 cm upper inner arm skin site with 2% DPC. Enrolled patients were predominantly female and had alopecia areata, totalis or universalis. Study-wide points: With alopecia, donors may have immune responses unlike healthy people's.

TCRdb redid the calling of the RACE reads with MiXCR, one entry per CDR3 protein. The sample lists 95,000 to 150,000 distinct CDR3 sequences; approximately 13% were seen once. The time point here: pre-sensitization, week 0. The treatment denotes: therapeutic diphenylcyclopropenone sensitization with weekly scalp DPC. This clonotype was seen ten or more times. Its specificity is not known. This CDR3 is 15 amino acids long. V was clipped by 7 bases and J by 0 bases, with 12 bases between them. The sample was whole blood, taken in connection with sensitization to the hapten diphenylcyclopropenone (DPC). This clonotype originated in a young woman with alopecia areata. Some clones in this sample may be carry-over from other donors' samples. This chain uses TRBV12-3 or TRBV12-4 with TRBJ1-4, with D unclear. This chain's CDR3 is CASNHRGATNEKLFF. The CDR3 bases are TGTGCCAGCAACCACCGAGGCGCAACTAATGAAAAACTGTTTTTT.